Below, one T cell receptor beta chain is given with its context. At one end the junction does not follow the germline gene, possibly because of a read error. Unique molecular identifiers were incorporated into the prepared TCRbeta library. TCRdb called the PCR reads again in MiXCR, with one record for every CDR3 protein. The sample records roughly 400,000 distinct CDR3 sequences, roughly 22% being singletons. This sample stems from a study of T-cell reconstitution after alpha-beta-depleted transplantation in children. The source is a human donor who donated a stem cell graft to a child with acute myeloid leukemia. The material was PBMCs from the stem cell graft donor, obtained from the stem cell graft.

The CDR3 nucleotides read TGTGCTAGCAGCGACCGGGCCCCGGGGGAGCTGTTTTTT. This translates into CASSDRAPGELFF. The chain carries TRBV7-7 and TRBJ2-2, with D uncertain. The CDR3 consists of 13 residues. Germline values: CDR1 SSHAT, CDR2 FNYEAQ (reference sequence). The full variable domain, with the rest looked up from reference TRBV7-7 and TRBJ2-2, is GAGVSQSPRYKVTKRGQDVTLRCDPISSHATLYWYQQALGQGPEFLTYFNYEAQPDKSGLPSDRFSAERPEGSISTLTIQRTEQRDSAMYRCASSDRAPGELFFGEGSRLTVL.